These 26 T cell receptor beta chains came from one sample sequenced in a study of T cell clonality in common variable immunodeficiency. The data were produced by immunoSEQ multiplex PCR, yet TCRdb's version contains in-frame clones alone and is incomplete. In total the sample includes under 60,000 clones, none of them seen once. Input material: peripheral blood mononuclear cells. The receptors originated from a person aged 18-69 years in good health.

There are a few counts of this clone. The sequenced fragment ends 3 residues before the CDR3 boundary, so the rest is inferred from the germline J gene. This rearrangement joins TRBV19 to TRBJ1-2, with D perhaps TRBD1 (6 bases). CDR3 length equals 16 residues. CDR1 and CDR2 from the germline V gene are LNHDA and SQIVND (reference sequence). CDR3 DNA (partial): TGTGCCAGTAGGGGGGCTAGCGGGAGATCTAGGGATGAC. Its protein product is CASRGASGRSRDD. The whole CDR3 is CASRGASGRSRDDYTF.

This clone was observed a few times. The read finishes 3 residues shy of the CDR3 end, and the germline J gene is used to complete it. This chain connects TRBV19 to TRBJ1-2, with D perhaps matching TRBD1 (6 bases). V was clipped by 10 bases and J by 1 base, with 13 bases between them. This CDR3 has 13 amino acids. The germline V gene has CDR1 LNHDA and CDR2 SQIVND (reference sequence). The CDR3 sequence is CATADRFNYGYTF. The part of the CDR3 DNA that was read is TGTGCCACCGCGGACAGATTTAACTATGGC.

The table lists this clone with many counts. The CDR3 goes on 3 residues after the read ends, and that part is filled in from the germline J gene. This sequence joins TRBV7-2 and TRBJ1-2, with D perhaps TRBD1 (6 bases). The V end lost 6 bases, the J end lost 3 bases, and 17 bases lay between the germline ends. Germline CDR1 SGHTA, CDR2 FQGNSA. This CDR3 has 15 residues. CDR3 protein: CASSSHLGADYGYTF. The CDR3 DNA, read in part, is TGTGCCAGCAGTTCCCATTTGGGGGCCGACTATGGC.

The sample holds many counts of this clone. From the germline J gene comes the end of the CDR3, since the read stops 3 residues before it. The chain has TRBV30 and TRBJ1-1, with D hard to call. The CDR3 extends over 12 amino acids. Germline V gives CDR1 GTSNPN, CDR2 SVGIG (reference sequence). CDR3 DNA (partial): TGTGCCTGGAGTGCCCAAGACTCCGAA. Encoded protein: CAWSAQDSE. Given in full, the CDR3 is CAWSAQDSEAFF.

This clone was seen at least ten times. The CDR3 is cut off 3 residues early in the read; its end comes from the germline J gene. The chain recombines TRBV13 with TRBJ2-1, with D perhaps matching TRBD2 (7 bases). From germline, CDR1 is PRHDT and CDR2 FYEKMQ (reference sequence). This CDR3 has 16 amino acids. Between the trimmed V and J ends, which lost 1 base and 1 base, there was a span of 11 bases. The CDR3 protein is CASSLDREGSYNEQFF. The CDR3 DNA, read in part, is TGTGCCAGCAGCTTAGACAGGGAGGGATCCTACAATGAG.

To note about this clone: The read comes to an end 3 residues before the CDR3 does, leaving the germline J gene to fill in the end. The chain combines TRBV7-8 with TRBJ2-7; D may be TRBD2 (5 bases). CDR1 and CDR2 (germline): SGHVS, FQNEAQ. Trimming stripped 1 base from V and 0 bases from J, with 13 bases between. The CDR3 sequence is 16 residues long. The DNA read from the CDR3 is TGTGCCAGCAGCTTAGAAGATCCAGCGGCCTCCTACGAG. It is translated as CASSLEDPAASYE. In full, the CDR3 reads CASSLEDPAASYEQYF.

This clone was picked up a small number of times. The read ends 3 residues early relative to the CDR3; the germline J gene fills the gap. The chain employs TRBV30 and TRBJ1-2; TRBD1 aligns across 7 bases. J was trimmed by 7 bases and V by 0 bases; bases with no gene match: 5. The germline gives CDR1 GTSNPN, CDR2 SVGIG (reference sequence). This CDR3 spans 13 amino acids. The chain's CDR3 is CAWSVAGGGGYTF. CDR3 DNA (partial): TGTGCCTGGAGTGTCGCAGGGGGTGGTGGC. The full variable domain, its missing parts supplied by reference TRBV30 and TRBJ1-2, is SQTIHQWPATLVQPVGSPLSLECTVEGTSNPNLYWYRQAAGRGLQLLFYSVGIGQISSEVPQNLSASRPQDRQFILSSKKLLLSDSGFYLCAWSVAGGGGYTFGSGTRLTVV.

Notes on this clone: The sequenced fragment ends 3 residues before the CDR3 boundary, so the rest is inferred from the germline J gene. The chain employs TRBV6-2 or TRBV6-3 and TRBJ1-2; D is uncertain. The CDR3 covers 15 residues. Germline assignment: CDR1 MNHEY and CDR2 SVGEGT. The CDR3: CASSPSGRATDTYTF. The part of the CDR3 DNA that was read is TGTGCCAGCAGTCCTAGCGGGAGGGCCACAGATACC.

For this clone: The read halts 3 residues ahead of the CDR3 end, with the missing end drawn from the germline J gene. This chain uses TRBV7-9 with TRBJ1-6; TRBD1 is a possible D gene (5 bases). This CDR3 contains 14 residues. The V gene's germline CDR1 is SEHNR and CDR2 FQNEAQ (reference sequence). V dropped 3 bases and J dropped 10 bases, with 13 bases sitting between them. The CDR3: CASSLAVPGSPLHF. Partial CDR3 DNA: TGTGCCAGCAGCTTGGCAGTCCCAGGGTCACCC.

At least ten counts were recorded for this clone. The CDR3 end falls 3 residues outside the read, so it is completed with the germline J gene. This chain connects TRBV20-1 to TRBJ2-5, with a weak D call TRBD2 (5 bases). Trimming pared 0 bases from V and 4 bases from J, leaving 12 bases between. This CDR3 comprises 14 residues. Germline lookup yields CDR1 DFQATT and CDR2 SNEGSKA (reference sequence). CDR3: CSARDRPSLETQYF. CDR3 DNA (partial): TGCAGTGCTAGAGATCGTCCTAGCCTAGAGACC.

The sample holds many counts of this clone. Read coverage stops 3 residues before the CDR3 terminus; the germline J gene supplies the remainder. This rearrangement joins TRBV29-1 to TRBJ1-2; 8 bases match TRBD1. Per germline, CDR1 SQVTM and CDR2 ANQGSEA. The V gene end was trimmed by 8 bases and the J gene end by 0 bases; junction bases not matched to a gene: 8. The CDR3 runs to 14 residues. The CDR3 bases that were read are TGCAGCTTCGCGAAGACAGGGGCTAACTATGGC. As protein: CSFAKTGANYG. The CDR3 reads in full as CSFAKTGANYGYTF.

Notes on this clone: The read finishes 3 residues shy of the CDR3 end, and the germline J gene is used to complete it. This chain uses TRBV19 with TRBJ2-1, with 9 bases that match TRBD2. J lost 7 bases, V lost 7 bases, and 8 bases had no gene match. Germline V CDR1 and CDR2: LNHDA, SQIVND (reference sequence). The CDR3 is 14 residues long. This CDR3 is CASIRIAGVNEQFF. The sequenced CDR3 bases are TGTGCCAGTATCAGAATAGCGGGAGTTAATGAG.

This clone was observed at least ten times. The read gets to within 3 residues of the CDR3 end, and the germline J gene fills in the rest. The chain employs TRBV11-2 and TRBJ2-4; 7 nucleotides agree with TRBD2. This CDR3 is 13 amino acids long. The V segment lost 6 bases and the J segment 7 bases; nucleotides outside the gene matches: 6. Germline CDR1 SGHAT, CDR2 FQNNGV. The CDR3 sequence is CASRLVGGNIQYF. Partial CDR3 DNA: TGTGCCAGCAGACTTGTGGGGGGGAACATT.

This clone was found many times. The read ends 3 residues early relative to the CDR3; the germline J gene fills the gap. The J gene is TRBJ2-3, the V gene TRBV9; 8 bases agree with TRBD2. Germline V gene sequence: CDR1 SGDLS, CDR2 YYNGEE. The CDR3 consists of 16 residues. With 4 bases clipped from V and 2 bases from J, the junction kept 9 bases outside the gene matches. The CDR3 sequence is CASSLVAGGITDTQYF. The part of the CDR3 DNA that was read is TGTGCCAGCAGCCTCGTGGCGGGAGGTATCACAGATACG. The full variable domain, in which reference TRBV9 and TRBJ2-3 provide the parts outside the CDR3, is DSGVTQTPKHLITATGQRVTLRCSPRSGDLSVYWYQQSLDQGLQFLIQYYNGEERAKGNILERFSAQQFPDLHSELNLSSLELGDSALYFCASSLVAGGITDTQYFGPGTRLTVL.

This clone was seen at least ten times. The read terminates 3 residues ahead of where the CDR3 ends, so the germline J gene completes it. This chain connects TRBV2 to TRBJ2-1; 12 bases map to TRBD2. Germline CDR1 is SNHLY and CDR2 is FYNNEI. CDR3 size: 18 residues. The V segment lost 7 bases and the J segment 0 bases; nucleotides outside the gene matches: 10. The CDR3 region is CASTLLAGGSSSYNEQFF. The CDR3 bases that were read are TGTGCCAGCACTTTACTAGCGGGAGGCTCAAGCTCCTACAATGAG. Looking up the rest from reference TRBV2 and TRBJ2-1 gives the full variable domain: EPEVTQTPSHQVTQMGQEVILRCVPISNHLYFYWYRQILGQKVEFLVSFYNNEISEKSEIFDDQFSVERPDGSNFTLKIRSTKLEDSAMYFCASTLLAGGSSSYNEQFFGPGTRLTVL.

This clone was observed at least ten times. Partial CDR3 DNA: TGTGCCAGCATCAAAGGGGTTTCCTACAATGAG. It translates to CASIKGVSYNE. The complete CDR3 sequence is CASIKGVSYNEQFF. This sequence joins TRBV6-2 or TRBV6-3 and TRBJ2-1; the D gene is possibly TRBD1 (5 bases). The read ends 3 residues before the CDR3 terminus; that terminus is restored from the germline J gene. The CDR3 loop spans 14 amino acids. With 7 bases removed from V and 1 base from J, the gap between germline ends came to 11 bases. Germline loops: CDR1 MNHEY, CDR2 SVGEGT.

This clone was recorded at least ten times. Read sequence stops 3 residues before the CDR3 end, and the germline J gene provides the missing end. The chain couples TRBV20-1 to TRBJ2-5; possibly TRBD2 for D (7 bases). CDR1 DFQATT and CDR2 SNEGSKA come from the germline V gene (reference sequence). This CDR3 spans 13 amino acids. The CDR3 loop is CRKAGEGQETQYF. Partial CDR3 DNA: TGCAGGAAGGCAGGGGAGGGACAAGAGACC.

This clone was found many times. This CDR3 is CASSLGQADQETQYF. The sequenced part of the CDR3 DNA is TGTGCCAGCAGTTTAGGACAGGCTGACCAAGAGACT. The chain is built from TRBV28 and TRBJ2-4; 7 bases are a match to TRBD1. The DNA ends 3 residues before the CDR3 does, and the rest of the CDR3 is filled in from the germline J gene. The CDR3 runs to 15 residues. CDR1 MDHEN and CDR2 SYDVKM come from the germline V gene.

The CDR3 protein is CSARDGGAGRSDSNQPQHF. The sequenced CDR3 bases are TGCAGTGCTAGAGATGGCGGAGCGGGGCGGTCGGACAGCAATCAGCCC. This chain uses TRBV20-1 with TRBJ1-5, with D tentatively TRBD1 (5 bases). The sequence runs out 3 residues before the end of the CDR3; the remainder is reconstructed from the germline J gene. This CDR3 region has 19 residues. Looked up from germline, CDR1 is DFQATT and CDR2 is SNEGSKA (reference sequence). Trimming cost V 0 bases and J 1 base, with 22 bases left between them.

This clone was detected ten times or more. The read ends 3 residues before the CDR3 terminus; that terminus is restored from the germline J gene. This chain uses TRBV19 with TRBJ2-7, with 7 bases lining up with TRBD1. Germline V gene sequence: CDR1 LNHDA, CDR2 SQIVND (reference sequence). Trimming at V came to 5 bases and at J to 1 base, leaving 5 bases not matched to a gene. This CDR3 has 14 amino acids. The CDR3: CASSQRQGSYEQYF. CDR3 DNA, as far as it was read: TGTGCCAGTAGTCAACGACAGGGATCCTACGAG.

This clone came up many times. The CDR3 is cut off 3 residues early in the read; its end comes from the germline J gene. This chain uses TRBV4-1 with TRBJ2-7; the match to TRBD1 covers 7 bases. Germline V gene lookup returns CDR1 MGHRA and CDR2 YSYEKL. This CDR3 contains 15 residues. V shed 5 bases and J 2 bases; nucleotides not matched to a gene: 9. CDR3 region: CASSENPGQTYEQYF. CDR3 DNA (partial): TGCGCCAGCAGCGAAAATCCGGGACAGACCTACGAG.

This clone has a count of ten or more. CDR3 DNA (partial): TGTGCCATCAAGGTAGCGGGAGCGAACACCGGGGAG. Amino acids: CAIKVAGANTGE. The CDR3 in full is CAIKVAGANTGELFF. The V gene is TRBV10-3, the J gene TRBJ2-2; TRBD2 aligns across 9 bases. The read gets to within 3 residues of the CDR3 end, and the germline J gene fills in the rest. Unmatched junction bases numbered 3, after V lost 7 bases and J lost 0 bases. The CDR3 consists of 15 residues. Per germline, CDR1 ENHRY and CDR2 SYGVKD.

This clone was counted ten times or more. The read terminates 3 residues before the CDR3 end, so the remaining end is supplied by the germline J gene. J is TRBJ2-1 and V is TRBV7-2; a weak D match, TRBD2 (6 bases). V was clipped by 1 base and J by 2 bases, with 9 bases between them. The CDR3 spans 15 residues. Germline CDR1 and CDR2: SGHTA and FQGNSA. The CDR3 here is CASSLGGGTYNEQFF. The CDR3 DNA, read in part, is TGTGCCAGCAGCTTAGGCGGCGGGACCTACAATGAG.

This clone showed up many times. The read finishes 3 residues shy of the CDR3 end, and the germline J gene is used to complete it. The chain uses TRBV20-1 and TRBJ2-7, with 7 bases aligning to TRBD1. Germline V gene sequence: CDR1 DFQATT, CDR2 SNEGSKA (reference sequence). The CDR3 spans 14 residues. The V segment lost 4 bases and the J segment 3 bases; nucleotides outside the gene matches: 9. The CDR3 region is CSATGTATGYEQYF. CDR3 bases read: TGCAGTGCTACAGGGACAGCAACAGGCTACGAG.

The sequenced CDR3 bases are TGTGCCAGCAGCTTAGGGCAGGCGCCTAACTATGGC. It translates to CASSLGQAPNYG. The CDR3 as a whole reads CASSLGQAPNYGYTF. The gene calls are TRBV7-8 and TRBJ1-2; D ambiguous. The read ends 3 residues early relative to the CDR3; the germline J gene fills the gap. This CDR3 spans 15 amino acids. CDR1 is SGHVS and CDR2 is FQNEAQ in the germline V gene. V lost 1 base and J lost 0, with 9 bases in between.

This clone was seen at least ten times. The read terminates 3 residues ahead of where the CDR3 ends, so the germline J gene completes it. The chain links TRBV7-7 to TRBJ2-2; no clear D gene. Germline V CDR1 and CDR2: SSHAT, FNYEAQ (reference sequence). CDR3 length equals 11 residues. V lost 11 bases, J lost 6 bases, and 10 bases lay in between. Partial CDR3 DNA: TGTGCCTCATTTTTGTCCGGGGAG. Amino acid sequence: CASFLSGE. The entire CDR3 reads CASFLSGELFF. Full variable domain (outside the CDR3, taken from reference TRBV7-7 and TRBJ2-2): GAGVSQSPRYKVTKRGQDVTLRCDPISSHATLYWYQQALGQGPEFLTYFNYEAQPDKSGLPSDRFSAERPEGSISTLTIQRTEQRDSAMYRCASFLSGELFFGEGSRLTVL.